Presented here are 30 T cell receptor beta chains from one specimen sequenced in a study of blood T cell repertoires in COVID-19. Only in-frame clones appear in the TCRdb table, and some are missing; sequencing was by immunoSEQ multiplex PCR. The sample includes around 190,000 clones, 75% to 90% of them seen just once. Sequencing was performed on peripheral blood. These receptors all come from a man aged 60 to 75 with acute or convalescent COVID-19.

Only a few counts were recorded for this clone. This sequence joins TRBV12-3 or TRBV12-4 and TRBJ1-5; D uncertain. The CDR3 has 12 residues. V was shortened by 7 bases and J by 7 bases, with 11 bases between the two germline ends. CDR3 DNA: TGTGCCAGCACCGCGGGTCCGCAGCCCCAGCATTTT. Translating it yields CASTAGPQPQHF.

The chain employs TRBV19 and TRBJ1-1; 7 nucleotides line up with TRBD1. From germline, CDR1 is LNHDA and CDR2 SQIVND (reference sequence). This CDR3 region has 13 residues. V was clipped by 8 bases and J by 0 bases; unmatched bases: 3. DNA of the CDR3: TGTGCCAGTTCGACAGGGATGAACACTGAAGCTTTCTTT. Residues: CASSTGMNTEAFF.

The genes are TRBV28 and TRBJ1-2; 10 bases are shared with TRBD1. The J segment lost 7 bases and the V segment lost 3 bases, leaving 14 bases of the junction unmatched. Germline-derived CDR1 and CDR2 are MDHEN and SYDVKM. This CDR3 comprises 17 residues. CDR3 in DNA: TGTGCCAGCAGTTTCTTAGCCTCGGGGACAGGGGAGGCTGGCTACACCTTC. Its translation: CASSFLASGTGEAGYTF.

This clone has just one count. This sequence joins TRBV4-2 and TRBJ2-7; TRBD2 aligns across 11 bases. The germline V gene encodes CDR1 LGHNA and CDR2 YNFKEQ. This CDR3 has 16 amino acids. V lost 2 bases, J lost 7 bases, and 10 bases stayed unmatched. For the CDR3, the DNA is TGTGCCAGCAGCCAACGCTTACTAGCGGGAGATGGGGAGCAGTACTTC. As protein: CASSQRLLAGDGEQYF.

The V and J genes are TRBV19 and TRBJ2-3; TRBD2 matches 11 bases. The J segment lost 3 bases and the V segment lost 5 bases, leaving 7 bases of the junction unmatched. CDR1 LNHDA and CDR2 SQIVND come from the germline V gene (reference sequence). This CDR3 contains 16 residues. This CDR3 is CASSPYRLAGTDTQYF. The CDR3 coding sequence is TGTGCCAGTAGTCCCTACCGACTAGCGGGGACAGATACGCAGTATTTT.

The chain recombines TRBV7-2 with TRBJ1-5; the D gene is possibly TRBD1 (6 bases). This CDR3 comprises 15 residues. V shed 3 bases and J shed 2 bases, with 11 bases lying between them. Germline V gene data show CDR1 as SGHTA and CDR2 as FQGNSA. In DNA form, the CDR3 reads TGTGCCAGCAGCTTTGTAGGGGGTGGCAATCAGCCCCAGCATTTT. Protein sequence: CASSFVGGGNQPQHF. The full variable domain, completed using reference TRBV7-2 and TRBJ1-5, is GAGVSQSPSNKVTEKGKDVELRCDPISGHTALYWYRQSLGQGLEFLIYFQGNSAPDKSGLPSDRFSAERTGGSVSTLTIQRTQQEDSAVYLCASSFVGGGNQPQHFGDGTRLSIL.

The chain recombines TRBV6-6 with TRBJ1-1; D might be TRBD1 (6 bases). The CDR3 runs 13 residues. Germline loops: CDR1 MNHNY, CDR2 SVGAGI (reference sequence). Trimming shortened V by 5 bases and J by 0 bases, and 7 bases separated the two germline ends. The CDR3 region is CASSPGVNTEAFF. In DNA, the CDR3 is TGTGCCAGCAGTCCAGGGGTGAACACTGAAGCTTTCTTT.

Note on this clone: The junction departs from the called germline gene at one end, perhaps through a read error. In the same sample, other DNA sequences code for this CDR3. The chain combines TRBV15 with TRBJ2-5; a possible D gene is TRBD1 (5 bases). CDR1 and CDR2 from the germline V gene are LNHNV and YYDKDF (reference sequence). The CDR3 runs to 15 residues. This CDR3 reads CATSRDRAGLETQYF. DNA of the CDR3: TGTGCCACTAGCAGAGATAGAGCAGGGCTGGAGACCCAGTACTTC. The variable domain in full, completed from reference TRBV15 and TRBJ2-5, reads DAMVIQNPRYQVTQFGKPVTLSCSQTLNHNVMYWYQQKSSQAPKLLFHYYDKDFNNEADTPDNFQSRRPNTSFCFLDIRSPGLGDTAMYLCATSRDRAGLETQYFGPGTRLLVL.

The J gene is TRBJ2-7, the V gene TRBV5-1; possibly TRBD1 for D (5 bases). Trimming took 3 bases from V and 9 from J, leaving 13 bases between them. Germline assignment: CDR1 SGHRS and CDR2 YFSETQ. CDR3 length: 12 residues. The DNA of the CDR3 is TGCGCCAGCAGCTCAACCGACAGTGGGCAGTACTTC. Translation: CASSSTDSGQYF.

This clone was detected only once. The chain carries TRBV27 and TRBJ2-1, with TRBD2 matching 8 bases. CDR1 is MNHEY and CDR2 is SMNVEV in the germline V gene (reference sequence). The CDR3 covers 15 residues. V shed 3 bases, J shed 8 bases, and the junction held 9 bases outside the gene matches. CDR3: CASSFGGRRTDEQFF. The CDR3 DNA reads TGTGCCAGCAGTTTCGGCGGGAGGCGAACTGATGAGCAGTTCTTC.

This clone was observed a handful of times. The chain employs TRBV13 and TRBJ2-2; D gene unclear. CDR3 length equals 14 residues. Trimming pared 5 bases from V and 6 bases from J, leaving 13 bases between. CDR1 is PRHDT and CDR2 is FYEKMQ in the germline V gene (reference sequence). The CDR3 sequence is CASSPRRTAGELFF. DNA of the CDR3: TGTGCCAGCAGCCCGCGGCGAACCGCCGGGGAGCTGTTTTTT.

This clone was observed a few times. The V and J genes are TRBV28 and TRBJ1-3; D perhaps matches TRBD1 (6 bases). V was trimmed by 8 bases and J by 1 base, leaving 12 bases between them. The CDR3 spans 14 residues. The germline V gene encodes CDR1 MDHEN and CDR2 SYDVKM. The CDR3, as DNA: TGTGCCAGCTTACAGGGCTTTTCTGGAAACACCATATATTTT. Translated, it gives CASLQGFSGNTIYF. Using reference TRBV28 and TRBJ1-3 for the parts outside the CDR3, the full variable domain is DVKVTQSSRYLVKRTGEKVFLECVQDMDHENMFWYRQDPGLGLRLIYFSYDVKMKEKGDIPEGYSVSREKKERFSLILESASTNQTSMYLCASLQGFSGNTIYFGEGSWLTVV.

The rearrangement uses TRBV4-2 and TRBJ2-7, with TRBD2 matching over 11 bases. Germline CDR1 is LGHNA and CDR2 is YNFKEQ. V lost 1 base to trimming and J lost 0 bases; unmatched junction nucleotides: 11. CDR3 length: 19 residues. CDR3 nucleotide sequence: TGTGCCAGCAGCCAAGGGAGCCTAGCGGGGGGCCTGAGCTCCTACGAGCAGTACTTC. Amino acids: CASSQGSLAGGLSSYEQYF.

This clone was counted a single time. The rearrangement joins TRBV5-4 to TRBJ1-1, with 9 bases lining up with TRBD1. Germline loops: CDR1 SGHNT, CDR2 YYREEE (reference sequence). V shed 3 bases, J shed 4 bases, and the junction held 7 bases outside the gene matches. The CDR3 sequence is 15 residues long. CDR3 nucleotide sequence: TGTGCCAGCAGCTCCAACAGGGGGCTGGGCACTGAAGCTTTCTTT. Its protein is CASSSNRGLGTEAFF.

The chain combines TRBV24-1 with TRBJ1-1; a possible D gene is TRBD1 (5 bases). Germline CDR1 reads KGHDR; CDR2 reads SFDVKD. This CDR3 contains 12 residues. Written as DNA, the CDR3 is TGTGCGGGGGTTACCGGGGGGAATGAAGCTTTCTTT. Its protein product is CAGVTGGNEAFF.

Only one count was recorded for this clone. The chain links TRBV19 to TRBJ1-4, with D possibly being TRBD1 (6 bases). Germline CDR1 reads LNHDA; CDR2 reads SQIVND (reference sequence). The CDR3 has 15 residues. Between the trimmed V and J ends, which lost 7 bases and 4 bases, there was a span of 16 bases. The CDR3 sequence is CASTDGGGFNEKLFF. DNA of the CDR3: TGTGCCAGTACCGATGGGGGGGGCTTTAATGAAAAACTGTTTTTT.

The CDR3 DNA reads as TGCAGCGTTGAAGGAGGTGGCGGCTTATCCTACGAGCAGTACTTC. As protein: CSVEGGGGLSYEQYF. The chain recombines TRBV29-1 with TRBJ2-7, with D unresolved. The germline V gene has CDR1 SQVTM and CDR2 ANQGSEA. Trimming took 1 base from V and 1 from J, leaving 14 bases between them. The CDR3 is 15 residues long.

This chain uses TRBV6-2 or TRBV6-3 with TRBJ2-3, with a weak D call TRBD2 (6 bases). This CDR3 has 14 residues. Germline V gene lookup returns CDR1 MNHEY and CDR2 SVGEGT. Trimming took off 4 bases at V and 10 bases at J, with 18 bases between the two ends. The CDR3 nucleotides read TGTGCCAGCAGTTTGCGTACCCTCGGGGGTTCGCAGTATTTT. It encodes CASSLRTLGGSQYF.

The rearrangement links TRBV15 to TRBJ2-1; D perhaps matches TRBD1 (6 bases). Germline V gives CDR1 LNHNV, CDR2 YYDKDF (reference sequence). V shed 2 bases and J shed 3 bases, with 14 bases lying between them. The CDR3 has 16 residues. In DNA form, the CDR3 reads TGTGCCACCAGCAGATCCCGGGACACGTACTACAATGAGCAGTTCTTC. Protein product: CATSRSRDTYYNEQFF.

This clone turned up a few times. J is TRBJ2-7 and V is TRBV5-4; 11 nucleotides align to TRBD2. This CDR3 region has 16 residues. CDR1 is SGHNT and CDR2 is YYREEE in the germline V gene (reference sequence). V gave up 4 bases and J gave up 1 base; unmatched junction bases: 7. This chain's CDR3 is CASSPGASGGSYEQYF. The CDR3 nucleotides read TGTGCCAGCAGCCCAGGGGCTAGCGGGGGGTCCTACGAGCAGTACTTC.

V and J are TRBV5-1 and TRBJ2-3, with TRBD2 matching 12 bases. The CDR3 is made up of 16 amino acids. CDR1 is SGHRS, CDR2 YFSETQ, per germline. The ends lost 0 bases at V and 6 bases at J; junction bases unmatched: 5. CDR3: CASSLEASGGADTQYF. As DNA, the CDR3 is TGCGCCAGCAGCTTGGAGGCTAGCGGGGGGGCGGATACGCAGTATTTT.

The V and J genes are TRBV9 and TRBJ2-2, with a possible D match to TRBD1 (5 bases). The CDR3 spans 15 residues. Germline V gives CDR1 SGDLS, CDR2 YYNGEE. The ends were cut back, 0 bases at V and 2 bases at J, with 8 bases in the middle. CDR3: CASSVEQDNTGELFF. The DNA for the CDR3 is TGTGCCAGCAGCGTAGAACAGGATAACACCGGGGAGCTGTTTTTT.

V gene TRBV5-1 combines with J gene TRBJ2-3; 11 nucleotides align to TRBD2. Germline loops: CDR1 SGHRS, CDR2 YFSETQ. The CDR3 sequence is 16 residues long. V shed 4 bases, J shed 4 bases, and the junction held 8 bases outside the gene matches. The CDR3 sequence is CASSPGTSGVSDTQYF. In DNA form, the CDR3 reads TGCGCCAGCAGCCCCGGGACTAGCGGTGTCTCAGATACGCAGTATTTT.

This clone has more than one count but fewer than ten. The CDR3 loop reads CATSRRPGTDQETQYF. The CDR3 DNA reads TGTGCCACCAGCAGACGTCCCGGGACAGACCAAGAGACCCAGTACTTC. The J gene is TRBJ2-5, the V gene TRBV15; TRBD1 matches at 7 bases. This CDR3 has 16 amino acids. The V and J ends lost 2 bases and 0 bases, in that order; junction bases with no gene match: 6. Germline V lookup: CDR1 LNHNV, CDR2 YYDKDF (reference sequence).

The chain employs TRBV5-1 and TRBJ2-5; TRBD2 agrees at 15 bases. Trimming removed 4 bases from V and 5 bases from J; junction bases left unmatched: 9. The CDR3 loop spans 17 amino acids. CDR1 SGHRS and CDR2 YFSETQ come from the germline V gene. The CDR3 reads CASSMGLAGGTTETQYF. In DNA form, the CDR3 reads TGCGCCAGCAGCATGGGACTAGCGGGAGGTACTACGGAGACCCAGTACTTC.

This chain connects TRBV25-1 to TRBJ2-2, with 9 bases identical to TRBD1. The CDR3 totals 14 residues. V shed 8 bases, J shed 8 bases, and the junction held 9 bases outside the gene matches. The V gene's germline CDR1 is MGHDK and CDR2 SYGVNS. CDR3 in amino acids: CASQLQGARGELFF. The CDR3 DNA reads TGTGCCAGCCAACTACAGGGGGCGCGGGGGGAGCTGTTTTTT.

In nucleotides, the CDR3 is TGTGCCAGTACCGCCGGGACAGGGGCGAACTATGGCTACACCTTC. Translation gives CASTAGTGANYGYTF. V usage is TRBV19 and J usage is TRBJ1-2; TRBD1 matches 10 bases. CDR1 is LNHDA, CDR2 SQIVND, per germline (reference sequence). This CDR3 is built from 15 residues. J was trimmed by 2 bases and V by 7 bases; bases with no gene match: 7.

The chain carries TRBV3-1 (or the pseudogene TRBV3-2) and TRBJ2-2; D may be TRBD1 (6 bases). Per the germline V gene, CDR1 is LGHDT and CDR2 is YNNKEL (reference sequence). This CDR3 is 16 amino acids long. V shed 0 bases and J shed 2 bases, with 10 bases lying between them. CDR3 amino acids: CASSQERGSNTGELFF. Here the CDR3 DNA reads TGTGCCAGCAGCCAAGAAAGGGGGAGTAACACCGGGGAGCTGTTTTTT.

The V and J genes are TRBV2 and TRBJ1-2; D remains unclear. V lost 7 bases and J 4 bases, leaving 7 bases between the germline ends. The CDR3 is 11 amino acids. CDR1 and CDR2 (germline): SNHLY, FYNNEI. The CDR3 nucleotides read TGTGCCAGCAACAGCCGCTATGGCTACACCTTC. Protein sequence: CASNSRYGYTF.

This clone was detected a few times. V is TRBV7-8 and J is TRBJ2-7; 9 bases map to TRBD2. The CDR3 has 15 amino acids. V was clipped by 5 bases and J by 2 bases; unmatched bases: 7. Germline V gene lookup returns CDR1 SGHVS and CDR2 FQNEAQ. CDR3 in amino acids: CASSISGGATYEQYF. In DNA, the CDR3 is TGTGCCAGCAGCATTAGCGGGGGAGCAACCTACGAGCAGTACTTC.